This T cell receptor (beta chain) was identified in a study of Graves' ophthalmopathy and Graves' hyperthyroidism. Study-level information: Investigators collected peripheral blood at initial diagnosis, before any treatment was given.

In regard to this clonotype: As yet, its antigen is unknown.

The PBMCs had their origin in less than 13 ml of fresh peripheral blood. The authors amplified TCR beta CDR3 regions from RNA transcripts. HTBI-primed first-round RT-PCR preceded second-round multiplex PCR. Using its own MiXCR run on the multiplex PCR reads, TCRdb lists one record per CDR3 protein. This table has hundreds of thousands of distinct CDR3 sequences, 20% to 25% appearing once. Whole-study findings and limits: For separating ophthalmopathy from stable hyperthyroidism, a 13-signature model gave 85% to 90% sensitivity and about 82% specificity.

Sequenced input: peripheral blood. The clonotype was recovered from a woman aged 45-65 years with Graves' ophthalmopathy.

CDR3 bases: TGTGCCTGGGGTCCTTGGTCTGGAAACACCATATATTTT. It codes for CAWGPWSGNTIYF. The V gene is TRBV30, the J gene TRBJ1-3; D is uncertain. V gave up 5 bases and J gave up 1 base, with 9 bases separating them. The CDR3 is made up of 13 amino acids. Germline V gene lookup returns CDR1 GTSNPN and CDR2 SVGIG (reference sequence).